This T cell receptor beta chain was sequenced for a study of HIV-infected patients and healthy controls. The repertoire came from unfractionated whole blood and reflected all unsorted peripheral T cells. This clonotype was recorded many times. Its antigen is unidentified. CDR1 is ENHRY and CDR2 is SYGVKD in the germline V gene. The CDR3 runs 14 residues. V shed 6 bases, J shed 6 bases, and the junction held 7 bases outside the gene matches. Study-wide findings and caveats: Diversity differences between study cohorts were not due to their slight age and sex differences.

Alpha and beta constant-region primers primed reverse transcription of about 470 ng RNA. Using multiplexing indices, alpha and beta chain libraries were generated apart by chain-specific third strand synthesis. TCRdb fed the 5' RACE reads into MiXCR, producing one record per CDR3 protein. The repertoire holds under 20,000 distinct CDR3 sequences, about a tenth seen once, with under 4% in the top ten. The TCR comes from an adult in good health. The genes are TRBV10-3 and TRBJ1-5; 8 nucleotides align to TRBD1. Sequenced sample: blood. Here the CDR3 DNA reads TGTGCCATCAGCGGACAGGGAAGGGGTCAGCCCCAGCATTTT. It translates to CAISGQGRGQPQHF.